This entry lists 19 T cell receptor beta chains sequenced from one sample in a study of post-analysis software for immune sequencing data. Study results and caveats: Controls had lower frequencies than patients of about 5 TRBV segments, which included TRBV5-6, TRBV5-1 and TRBV20-1.

Unique molecular identifiers featured in each of the TCR beta cDNA libraries. Each CDR3 protein is one row after TCRdb ran MiXCR on the PCR reads. The table records some 700,000 distinct CDR3 sequences, roughly three fifths of them present only once. Antigen specificity for these receptors is unknown. The sequencing input was blood. The receptors derive from a girl aged 2-15 years with multiple sclerosis.

The genes are TRBV24-1 and TRBJ2-1, with D perhaps TRBD2 (5 bases). Germline CDR1 is KGHDR and CDR2 is SFDVKD. The length of the CDR3 is 15 residues. Trimming removed 6 bases from V and 9 bases from J, with 20 bases in between. The CDR3, as DNA: TGTGCCACCAGTCCCTCGGAGGCCAGGTATGGTGAGCAGTTCTTC. It codes for CATSPSEARYGEQFF.

The rearrangement joins TRBV29-1 to TRBJ2-5; TRBD2 might be the D (6 bases). CDR1 is SQVTM, CDR2 ANQGSEA, per germline. The V gene lost 2 bases and the J gene lost 0 bases, with 10 bases spanning the gap. CDR3 length: 14 amino acids. The CDR3 DNA sequence: TGCAGCGTTGAATTGGCGGGGTACCAAGAGACCCAGTACTTC. It specifies CSVELAGYQETQYF.

The chain uses TRBV10-3 and TRBJ2-1, with no clear D. Germline V gives CDR1 ENHRY, CDR2 SYGVKD. CDR3 length equals 15 residues. Trimming stripped 1 base from V and 5 bases from J, with 12 bases between. CDR3 loop: CAISELVLENNEQFF. The DNA of the CDR3 is TGTGCCATCAGTGAGTTAGTCCTTGAGAACAATGAGCAGTTCTTC.

The V call is TRBV9, the J call TRBJ2-7, with D hard to call. CDR1 and CDR2 from the germline V gene are SGDLS and YYNGEE. The CDR3 runs to 13 residues. The V and J ends lost 4 bases and 6 bases respectively, with 14 bases between them. CDR3 sequence: CASSYRPASEQYF. The CDR3 nucleotides read TGTGCCAGCAGCTATAGACCGGCGTCCGAGCAGTACTTC. The full variable domain, completed using reference TRBV9 and TRBJ2-7, is DSGVTQTPKHLITATGQRVTLRCSPRSGDLSVYWYQQSLDQGLQFLIQYYNGEERAKGNILERFSAQQFPDLHSELNLSSLELGDSALYFCASSYRPASEQYFGPGTRLTVT.

This clonotype has just a few counts. The chain is built from TRBV7-2 and TRBJ1-2; possible D gene TRBD1, 6 bases. Trimming removed 1 base at V and 3 bases at J, with 15 bases between. The germline gives CDR1 SGHTA, CDR2 FQGNSA. The CDR3 consists of 16 residues. Here the CDR3 reads CASSLGGADSHYGYTF. In DNA, the CDR3 is TGTGCCAGCAGCTTAGGGGGGGCTGACAGCCACTATGGCTACACCTTC.

The chain uses TRBV10-3 and TRBJ2-5, with 7 bases matching TRBD1. Germline loops: CDR1 ENHRY, CDR2 SYGVKD. The J segment lost 1 base and the V segment lost 6 bases, leaving 2 bases of the junction unmatched. The CDR3 spans 13 residues. CDR3 protein: CAIRKGAQETQYF. In DNA, the CDR3 is TGTGCCATCAGAAAGGGGGCCCAAGAGACCCAGTACTTC.

DNA for the CDR3: TGCAGCGTTGCCCGGCTAGCGGGAGTCTATGAGCAGTTCTTC. This gives the protein CSVARLAGVYEQFF. This chain links TRBV29-1 with TRBJ2-1; 10 bases match TRBD2. CDR3 length: 14 residues. V trimming: 4 bases; J trimming: 8 bases; junction bases outside the gene matches: 8. Germline CDR1 reads SQVTM; CDR2 reads ANQGSEA.

The chain uses TRBV6-1 and TRBJ1-3; D might be TRBD1 (5 bases). Per germline, CDR1 MNHNS and CDR2 SASEGT. The V gene lost 4 bases and the J gene lost 4 bases, with 14 bases spanning the gap. The length of the CDR3 is 15 residues. The CDR3 sequence is CASSARQQGGNTIYF. CDR3 nucleotides: TGTGCCAGCAGTGCCAGACAGCAAGGGGGAAACACCATATATTTT.

The V call is TRBV7-8, the J call TRBJ1-3, with a weak D call TRBD1 (6 bases). Trimming removed 4 bases at V and 7 bases at J, with 17 bases between. Germline CDR1 reads SGHVS; CDR2 reads FQNEAQ. This CDR3 has 15 residues. Here the CDR3 DNA reads TGTGCCAGCAGCTCAGGGGCGGGGGCAGGGAACACCATATATTTT. Translated: CASSSGAGAGNTIYF.

The J gene is TRBJ2-1, the V gene TRBV24-1, with D maybe TRBD1 (6 bases). Trimming stripped 3 bases from V and 7 bases from J, with 15 bases between. This CDR3 has 15 residues. Germline V lookup: CDR1 KGHDR, CDR2 SFDVKD. The CDR3: CATSDPRTVMNEQFF. The CDR3 region has the DNA TGTGCCACCAGTGATCCCCGGACAGTAATGAATGAGCAGTTCTTC.

In DNA form, the CDR3 reads TGTGCCAGCAGTAGAATTTCTAGCGGGGGGCGGGAGACCCAGTACTTC. As protein: CASSRISSGGRETQYF. The J gene is TRBJ2-7, the V gene TRBV6-5, with 11 bases aligning to TRBD2. With the DNA end fitting TRBJ2-5 better, the J assignment may be wrong. The CDR3 extends over 16 amino acids. CDR1 and CDR2 (germline): MNHEY, SVGAGI.

Worth noting for this clonotype: A junction boundary mismatches the germline segment, possibly from a read error. V usage is TRBV5-1 and J usage is TRBJ2-1, with unresolved D. The V gene's germline CDR1 is SGHRS and CDR2 YFSETQ. The CDR3 spans 13 residues. The CDR3 DNA sequence: TGCACCAGCAGCTTGCCCTTACCCAATGAGCAGTTCTTC. Encoded protein: CTSSLPLPNEQFF.

The J gene is TRBJ2-7, the V gene TRBV29-1, with D possibly TRBD1 on 6 matching bases. The CDR3 is 14 residues long. Per the germline V gene, CDR1 is SQVTM and CDR2 is ANQGSEA. V lost 4 bases and J lost 10, with 23 bases in between. The CDR3 DNA follows: TGCAGCGTTGTTATTGGCTGGACAGCACATGCCCAGTACTTC. Protein sequence: CSVVIGWTAHAQYF.

This clonotype turned up a few times. The rearrangement links TRBV21-1 to TRBJ1-1; the table's D call of TRBD1 was not tested on the DNA. TRBV21-1 corresponds to a pseudogene. The CDR3 is made up of 14 amino acids. The DNA of the CDR3 is TGTGCCAGCAGCAAGTTCAGGGCTAACACTGAAGCTTTCTTT. Its protein product is CASSKFRANTEAFF.

The sample holds a few counts of this clonotype. The V call is TRBV24-1, the J call TRBJ2-3, with unresolved D. This CDR3 has 13 residues. V lost 3 bases and J 6 bases, leaving 9 bases between the germline ends. The germline CDR1 and CDR2 sequences are KGHDR and SFDVKD. CDR3 nucleotide sequence: TGTGCCACCAGTGATCCATGGAGCGATACGCAGTATTTT. It is translated as CATSDPWSDTQYF.

A few counts support this clonotype. The V call is TRBV5-1, the J call TRBJ2-1; 9 bases map to TRBD2. The CDR3 runs 15 residues. With V trimmed by 1 base and J by 6 bases, 5 bases remained unmatched. Germline V gene data show CDR1 as SGHRS and CDR2 as YFSETQ. CDR3 DNA sequence: TGCGCCAGCAGCTTGTCCCTAGCGGGAATCAATGAGCAGTTCTTC. Translated: CASSLSLAGINEQFF.

The rearrangement joins TRBV27 to TRBJ2-7; 10 nucleotides agree with TRBD1. The CDR3 consists of 14 residues. Losses at the gene ends were 6 bases for V and 3 bases for J; bases not matched to a gene: 5. In germline, CDR1 is MNHEY, CDR2 SMNVEV (reference sequence). The CDR3 DNA sequence: TGTGCCAGCAGCCGGGACAGGGGAATCTACGAGCAGTACTTC. It encodes CASSRDRGIYEQYF.

This clonotype was observed a few times. The J gene is TRBJ2-7, the V gene TRBV5-5; D tentatively reads TRBD1 or TRBD2 (5 bases each). Per the germline V gene, CDR1 is SGHKS and CDR2 is YYEKEE (reference sequence). Trimming pared 5 bases from V and 1 base from J, leaving 16 bases between. The CDR3 runs to 15 residues. CDR3 in amino acids: CASSSTGRPSYEQYF. CDR3 bases: TGTGCCAGCAGTTCCACGGGACGCCCTTCCTACGAGCAGTACTTC.

The J gene is TRBJ2-1, the V gene TRBV7-2, with 9 bases lining up with TRBD2. Germline V gene data show CDR1 as SGHTA and CDR2 as FQGNSA. This CDR3 region has 14 residues. After removal of 3 bases from V and 10 bases from J, the junction contained 7 bases not matched to a gene. The CDR3 spells CASSLAGAGGEQFF. DNA for the CDR3: TGTGCCAGCAGCTTGGCCGGAGCGGGGGGCGAGCAGTTCTTC.